This TCR beta chain is drawn from a study of shared clonotypes between healthy human individuals. Overall study findings and caveats: Generally, naive subsets (rather than memory subsets) showed larger estimated richness.

In the case of this clone: Its specificity is unknown.

Sequencing used immunoSEQ multiplex PCR; TCRdb keeps in-frame clones, though not all of them. The table lists 2 million to 2.5 million clones, approximately 94% of them singletons. The sequence derives from a man aged 18-30 years in good health. Some clones in this sample may be carry-over from other donors' samples. The sample was naive CD4+ T cells from PBMCs. The subset was: CD45RA+ positively selected.

The chain's CDR3 is CASSLGGGPNYGYTF. The CDR3, as DNA: TGTGCCAGCAGCTTGGGTGGGGGCCCTAACTATGGCTACACCTTC. The J gene is TRBJ1-2, the V gene TRBV5-4; TRBD1 is a possible D gene (6 bases). Trimming stripped 0 bases from V and 0 bases from J, with 9 bases between. CDR3 size: 15 residues. CDR1 is SGHNT and CDR2 is YYREEE in the germline V gene (reference sequence).